This TCR beta chain was identified during a study of metastatic and nonmetastatic thyroid tumors (TCRdb year 2020). Study-wide context: The researchers compared repertoires between peripheral blood samples and tumor or nodule tissue samples from patients with malignant or benign thyroid disease. What the work shows at the level of the full study, not this receptor alone: In both blood and tumor samples, malignant tumors were reported to have significantly higher TCR beta diversity than benign nodules.

Before undergoing thyroid surgery, none of the patients had been given any kind of treatment. Using T-cell receptor beta sequencing, the researchers looked back retrospectively at clinical samples from patients, gathered between about 2012 and 2019. The table lists this clone with a few counts. There is no known antigen for this receptor. Sequence at one end of the junction differs from germline and may be a read error. The library was made by PCR. Instrument on record: Illumina HiSeq 4000. The TCR beta-chain CDR3 region of each patient was profiled by high-throughput sequencing. As for the original processing: A classifier to discriminate distant-metastatic papillary thyroid cancer patients was built from CDR3 differences across clinicopathological groups. The Shannon index was used to assess repertoire diversity, and the Morisita-Horn index was used to assess tumor-blood repertoire similarity. TCRdb passed the public sequencing reads through fastp at Q25 and MiXCR, retaining productive beta sequences. V and J calls and clone size were set by TCRdb, not the authors. This sample holds about 64,000 clones; roughly 17% were observed only once. Around 9% of the sample is taken by the ten largest.

CDR1 and CDR2 are drawn from the germline V gene: MNHNS, SASEGT. The CDR3, from cysteine to phenylalanine, totals 14 residues. Of the read, only the CDR3 DNA is kept; its 42 bases are in frame from base 1. This TCR came from a male donor with papillary thyroid cancer or a benign thyroid nodule (not recorded which). Some clones in this sample may be carry-over from other donors' samples. Sequenced material: blood. The chain is made from TRBV6-1 and TRBJ1-4, with 8 middle bases fitting TRBD1. The DNA sequence is as follows: TGCACCAGCAGTCTTGGACAGGGCAGAGAAAAACTGTTTTTT. Its product reads: CTSSLGQGREKLFF.